The next 31 T cell receptor beta chains were all read from a single sample in a study of T cell changes during pregnancy in multiple sclerosis. The data were produced by immunoSEQ multiplex PCR, yet TCRdb's version contains in-frame clones alone and is incomplete. The sample lists about 32,000 clones; roughly 89% were seen once. Material: CD8+ T cells from peripheral blood mononuclear cells, obtained in the first trimester of pregnancy. The receptors were gathered from a female donor with multiple sclerosis, enrolled in a pregnancy study.

The V and J genes are TRBV27 and TRBJ2-7, with a weak D call TRBD1 (5 bases). CDR1 MNHEY and CDR2 SMNVEV come from the germline V gene (reference sequence). This CDR3 has 12 residues. V was clipped by 3 bases and J by 6 bases, with 9 bases between them. The DNA for the CDR3 is TGTGCCAGCAGTTTTAGGGGCGGCGAGCAGTACTTC. This sequence encodes CASSFRGGEQYF.

This chain connects TRBV6-6 to TRBJ1-1; perhaps TRBD1 as D (6 bases). The CDR3 consists of 11 residues. Germline CDR1 MNHNY, CDR2 SVGAGI (reference sequence). Trimming pared 7 bases from V and 10 bases from J, leaving 13 bases between. CDR3 sequence (DNA): TGTGCCAGCAATCTACAGGGTGCAGCTTTCTTT. It specifies CASNLQGAAFF.

This rearrangement joins TRBV27 to TRBJ1-2, with TRBD1 as a possible D gene (5 bases). CDR1 is MNHEY and CDR2 is SMNVEV in the germline V gene (reference sequence). This CDR3 is 16 amino acids long. Trimming stripped 0 bases from V and 2 bases from J, with 13 bases between. The CDR3: CASSLSVGEKNYGYTF. The CDR3 bases are TGTGCCAGCAGTTTATCGGTAGGGGAAAAGAACTATGGCTACACCTTC.

Written as DNA, the CDR3 is TGCGCCAGCAGCTTATGGCTAGCGGGAGCACCTTCGCCTTACAATGAGCAGTTCTTC. This codes for CASSLWLAGAPSPYNEQFF. The chain joins TRBV5-1 to TRBJ2-1; the match to TRBD2 covers 10 bases. From germline, CDR1 is SGHRS and CDR2 YFSETQ. With 2 bases clipped from V and 4 bases from J, the junction kept 15 bases outside the gene matches. The CDR3 runs to 19 residues.

The chain is built from TRBV5-6 and TRBJ2-3; 9 bases line up with TRBD2. Looked up from germline, CDR1 is SGHDT and CDR2 is YYEEEE. There are 15 residues in the CDR3. The V gene end was trimmed by 3 bases and the J gene end by 7 bases; junction bases not matched to a gene: 9. DNA for the CDR3: TGTGCCAGCAGCTACGGAGCGGGGGGAAGTTATACGCAGTATTTT. Residues: CASSYGAGGSYTQYF.

The J gene is TRBJ1-1, the V gene TRBV28; possibly TRBD1 for D (5 bases). Germline CDR1 is MDHEN and CDR2 is SYDVKM. Trimming shortened V by 0 bases and J by 4 bases, and 24 bases separated the two germline ends. CDR3 length equals 19 residues. DNA for the CDR3: TGTGCCAGCAGTTTATGGGCGGGGCAGGAGGTCAGAGGGAGCACTGAAGCTTTCTTT. It is translated as CASSLWAGQEVRGSTEAFF.

This sequence joins TRBV10-1 and TRBJ2-7, with TRBD2 matching 10 bases. Germline V gene data show CDR1 as WNHNN and CDR2 as SYGVQD (reference sequence). Losses at the gene ends were 3 bases for V and 2 bases for J; bases not matched to a gene: 7. The CDR3 runs to 16 residues. The CDR3 spells CASSDWGTSEAYEQYF. Written as DNA, the CDR3 is TGCGCCAGCAGTGATTGGGGGACTAGCGAGGCCTACGAGCAGTACTTC.

The chain combines TRBV18 with TRBJ1-5; D is possibly TRBD1 (6 bases). This CDR3 region has 15 residues. V gave up 6 bases and J gave up 4 bases, with 16 bases separating them. Per the germline V gene, CDR1 is KGHSH and CDR2 is LQKENI. The CDR3 here is CASSPKGQLNQPQHF. The CDR3 nucleotides read TGTGCCAGCTCCCCAAAAGGACAGCTAAATCAGCCCCAGCATTTT.

The chain recombines TRBV4-1 with TRBJ2-1; 11 nucleotides line up with TRBD2. With V trimmed by 0 bases and J by 4 bases, 14 bases remained unmatched. The CDR3 sequence is 20 residues long. CDR1 MGHRA and CDR2 YSYEKL come from the germline V gene. CDR3: CASSQESTSGIPPIYNEQFF. DNA of the CDR3: TGCGCCAGCAGCCAAGAATCGACTAGCGGGATCCCCCCAATATACAATGAGCAGTTCTTC.

V and J are TRBV15 and TRBJ1-1; D not resolved. This CDR3 is built from 14 residues. Germline-derived CDR1 and CDR2 are LNHNV and YYDKDF (reference sequence). V was trimmed by 0 bases and J by 3 bases, leaving 8 bases between them. The CDR3 loop is CATSRDPGDTEAFF. CDR3 nucleotide sequence: TGTGCCACCAGCAGAGATCCCGGGGACACTGAAGCTTTCTTT.

The rearrangement uses TRBV4-1 and TRBJ2-5; perhaps TRBD2 as D (6 bases). Germline V CDR1 and CDR2: MGHRA, YSYEKL. V was trimmed by 3 bases and J by 5 bases, leaving 13 bases between them. This CDR3 contains 14 residues. CDR3: CASSHSVAEETQYF. DNA for the CDR3: TGCGCCAGCAGCCACTCTGTAGCGGAGGAGACCCAGTACTTC.

The V and J genes are TRBV9 and TRBJ2-1, with 11 bases lining up with TRBD2. The ends lost 1 base at V and 10 bases at J; junction bases unmatched: 7. Per the germline V gene, CDR1 is SGDLS and CDR2 is YYNGEE. There are 15 residues in the CDR3. Written as DNA, the CDR3 is TGTGCCAGCAGCGTATATACTAGCGGGAGTGAGGAGCAGTTCTTC. It translates to CASSVYTSGSEEQFF.

This clone was picked up a small number of times. The rearrangement uses TRBV30 and TRBJ1-3, with 8 nucleotides matching TRBD1. J lost 4 bases, V lost 6 bases, and 11 bases had no gene match. The CDR3 has 15 amino acids. CDR1 and CDR2 (germline): GTSNPN, SVGIG (reference sequence). The CDR3, as DNA: TGTGCCTGCTCGATAGGACAGGGCTCGGGAAACACCATATATTTT. Amino acids: CACSIGQGSGNTIYF. The full variable domain, in which reference TRBV30 and TRBJ1-3 provide the parts outside the CDR3, is SQTIHQWPATLVQPVGSPLSLECTVEGTSNPNLYWYRQAAGRGLQLLFYSVGIGQISSEVPQNLSASRPQDRQFILSSKKLLLSDSGFYLCACSIGQGSGNTIYFGEGSWLTVV.

This chain joins TRBV5-1 and TRBJ2-7; possibly TRBD2 for D (7 bases). The CDR3 loop spans 14 amino acids. Deletions cut 0 bases from V and 2 bases from J, with 9 bases between. Germline CDR1 SGHRS, CDR2 YFSETQ. This CDR3 reads CASSLEGGAYEQYF. For the CDR3, the DNA is TGCGCCAGCAGCTTGGAAGGGGGGGCCTACGAGCAGTACTTC.

This clone qualifies as medium-sized. V and J are TRBV6-4 and TRBJ2-3, with TRBD2 matching 10 bases. Losses at the gene ends were 3 bases for V and 4 bases for J; bases not matched to a gene: 4. This CDR3 is 15 amino acids long. In germline, CDR1 is MRHNA, CDR2 SNTAGT. The CDR3 region is CASSEAGGPADTQYF. CDR3 coding DNA: TGTGCCAGCAGTGAAGCGGGAGGGCCTGCAGATACGCAGTATTTT.

The chain is built from TRBV4-2 and TRBJ1-5; 9 bases match TRBD1. Germline-derived CDR1 and CDR2 are LGHNA and YNFKEQ. V shed 4 bases, J shed 3 bases, and the junction held 7 bases outside the gene matches. The CDR3 covers 16 residues. CDR3: CASSPWDRENNQPQHF. The CDR3 coding sequence is TGTGCCAGCAGCCCCTGGGACAGGGAGAACAATCAGCCCCAGCATTTT.

The J gene is TRBJ1-1, the V gene TRBV5-6; weak D call: TRBD1 (6 bases). With 0 bases removed from V and 4 bases from J, the gap between germline ends came to 7 bases. CDR3 length: 13 amino acids. Germline CDR1 and CDR2: SGHDT and YYEEEE. The CDR3 nucleotides read TGTGCCAGCAGCTTGGGAGGGGGCACTGAAGCTTTCTTT. This sequence encodes CASSLGGGTEAFF.

This clone was detected once. The CDR3 DNA follows: TGTGCCAGCAGCTTGCAGGGGTCCGCTGCGGGTGACGAGCAGTACTTC. It encodes CASSLQGSAAGDEQYF. The chain employs TRBV7-9 and TRBJ2-7, with D possibly matching TRBD1 (6 bases). V lost 3 bases and J 5 bases, leaving 20 bases between the germline ends. The V gene's germline CDR1 is SEHNR and CDR2 FQNEAQ (reference sequence). This CDR3 is built from 16 residues.

The rearrangement joins TRBV2 to TRBJ2-2; 16 nucleotides align to TRBD2. This CDR3 is 19 amino acids long. The ends lost 10 bases at V and 6 bases at J; junction bases unmatched: 17. Germline lookup yields CDR1 SNHLY and CDR2 FYNNEI. In DNA, the CDR3 is TGTGCCACCCTCAGGGGACTAGCGGGAGGGCCGGGGACGGCCGGGGAGCTGTTTTTT. Its protein is CATLRGLAGGPGTAGELFF.

V usage is TRBV27 and J usage is TRBJ2-3; TRBD2 aligns across 12 bases. The CDR3 spans 18 residues. J gave up 1 base and V 3 bases, and 8 bases lay outside the gene matches. Germline CDR1 and CDR2: MNHEY and SMNVEV (reference sequence). As DNA, the CDR3 is TGTGCCAGCAGTTTCTTGGCTAGCGGGAGGGCCGGCACAGATACGCAGTATTTT. Its protein is CASSFLASGRAGTDTQYF.

V and J are TRBV13 and TRBJ2-1, with 15 nucleotides matching TRBD2. Germline CDR1 reads PRHDT; CDR2 reads FYEKMQ (reference sequence). V was pared by 5 bases and J by 5 bases, with 16 bases of the junction left unmatched. This CDR3 has 20 residues. Here the CDR3 reads CASSNSLGLAGGGSNNEQFF. In nucleotides, the CDR3 is TGTGCCAGCAGCAATAGCCTTGGACTAGCGGGAGGGGGGTCGAACAATGAGCAGTTCTTC.

The V and J genes are TRBV2 and TRBJ2-4, with D maybe TRBD1 (7 bases). Per the germline V gene, CDR1 is SNHLY and CDR2 is FYNNEI. The CDR3 sequence is 18 residues long. Between the trimmed V and J ends, which lost 7 bases and 0 bases, there was a span of 22 bases. This CDR3 is CASTTAGQINLAKNIQYF. CDR3 nucleotide sequence: TGTGCCAGCACGACCGCGGGACAGATAAATCTAGCCAAAAACATTCAGTACTTC.

The chain has TRBV10-2 and TRBJ2-7; D might be TRBD1 (5 bases). The CDR3 has 14 residues. V lost 5 bases and J lost 3, with 14 bases in between. CDR1 and CDR2 from the germline V gene are WSHSY and SAAADI. CDR3: CASSHDSGDYEQYF. In nucleotides, the CDR3 is TGCGCCAGCAGTCACGACAGTGGAGACTACGAGCAGTACTTC.

The chain combines TRBV18 with TRBJ2-1, with TRBD1 matching over 9 bases. CDR3 size: 15 residues. Germline-derived CDR1 and CDR2 are KGHSH and LQKENI. Trimming at V came to 4 bases and at J to 2 bases, leaving 3 bases not matched to a gene. CDR3 DNA: TGTGCCAGCTCACTCCGGACAGGGGCCTACAATGAGCAGTTCTTC. It yields the protein CASSLRTGAYNEQFF.

This sequence joins TRBV10-3 and TRBJ2-7; 7 bases are shared with TRBD2. Per the germline V gene, CDR1 is ENHRY and CDR2 is SYGVKD. V lost 0 bases to trimming and J lost 6 bases; unmatched junction nucleotides: 14. This CDR3 contains 17 residues. The CDR3 nucleotides are TGTGCCATCAGTGAGTCGGGTTTCCAAACTAGCGCTGGCGAGCAGTACTTC. Protein product: CAISESGFQTSAGEQYF.

The rearrangement joins TRBV5-1 to TRBJ2-2; 9 bases are shared with TRBD1. J was trimmed by 9 bases and V by 4 bases; bases with no gene match: 7. Looked up from germline, CDR1 is SGHRS and CDR2 is YFSETQ. This CDR3 is 14 amino acids long. This CDR3 is CASSPGDRVWELFF. CDR3 sequence (DNA): TGCGCCAGCAGCCCAGGGGACAGGGTTTGGGAGCTGTTTTTT. Full variable domain (outside the CDR3, taken from reference TRBV5-1 and TRBJ2-2): KAGVTQTPRYLIKTRGQQVTLSCSPISGHRSVSWYQQTPGQGLQFLFEYFSETQRNKGNFPGRFSGRQFSNSRSEMNVSTLELGDSALYLCASSPGDRVWELFFGEGSRLTVL.

The chain uses TRBV6-5 and TRBJ2-1; D is unclear. There are 12 residues in the CDR3. The ends were cut back, 8 bases at V and 4 bases at J, with 9 bases in the middle. The germline V gene has CDR1 MNHEY and CDR2 SVGAGI. This chain's CDR3 is CASGPEYNEQFF. CDR3 in DNA: TGTGCCAGCGGGCCCGAGTACAATGAGCAGTTCTTC.

This chain joins TRBV29-1 and TRBJ2-7; tentative D call: TRBD1 (5 bases). The germline CDR1 and CDR2 sequences are SQVTM and ANQGSEA. CDR3 size: 11 residues. V gave up 5 bases and J gave up 3 bases, with 8 bases separating them. This CDR3 is CSVIDSYEQYF. In DNA, the CDR3 is TGCAGCGTTATCGACAGCTACGAGCAGTACTTC.

Notes on this clone: The sample has other DNA sequences that encode this CDR3 too. The V gene is TRBV2, the J gene TRBJ2-2; 9 bases agree with TRBD2. Germline CDR1 and CDR2: SNHLY and FYNNEI. There are 16 residues in the CDR3. The trim removed 7 bases at V and 0 bases at J, leaving 6 bases unmatched. CDR3 residues: CASIGLARANTGELFF. Here the CDR3 DNA reads TGTGCCAGCATTGGACTAGCGCGGGCGAACACCGGGGAGCTGTTTTTT.

The genes are TRBV4-1 and TRBJ2-1; D is unresolved. Germline V CDR1 and CDR2: MGHRA, YSYEKL. The CDR3 has 16 residues. V lost 2 bases and J lost 4, with 15 bases in between. The CDR3 loop is CASSQLPRKSYNEQFF. CDR3 coding DNA: TGCGCCAGCAGCCAACTTCCTAGAAAGTCTTACAATGAGCAGTTCTTC.

The chain recombines TRBV4-1 with TRBJ2-2; tentative D call: TRBD1 (6 bases). Per germline, CDR1 MGHRA and CDR2 YSYEKL. Trimming cost V 5 bases and J 4 bases, with 20 bases left between them. The CDR3 is 17 amino acids. CDR3 in amino acids: CASSIAPWTVLTGELFF. CDR3 DNA sequence: TGCGCCAGCAGCATCGCCCCCTGGACAGTCCTCACCGGGGAGCTGTTTTTT.